This TCR beta chain appears in the sequencing data of a study of blood T cell repertoires in COVID-19. Whole-study context: COVID-19 samples from acute and convalescent phases originated in the United States, Italy and Spain. PBMCs, B-cell-depleted T cells, or T cells provided the cDNA or gDNA that made up the material.

V lost 6 bases to trimming and J lost 7 bases, with 15 bases between them. Germline-derived CDR1 and CDR2 are KGHDR and SFDVKD. This CDR3 has 13 residues. The Seattle site enrolled patients during active infection and followed them longitudinally. How the authors handled the data: Estimates of nucleated cell counts were drawn from the amplification of reference gene primers. Profiling relied on immunoSEQ multiplex PCR, and the TCRdb table lists in-frame clones only, not all of them. The V and J calls and clone size come from that table; D and trimming were worked out from the DNA. The data hold about 87,000 clones, with around 85% observed a single time.

This sequence joins TRBV24-1 and TRBJ2-7, with D possibly matching TRBD2 (5 bases). Sequencing was carried out using peripheral blood. The clonotype originates from a woman of 80 years or more with COVID-19, enrolled during active disease. For the CDR3, the DNA is TGTGCCACCAGTTCTGGGAATCGAGGGGAGCAGTACTTC. Protein product: CATSSGNRGEQYF.